This record looks at one TCR beta chain sequence and its context. Its antigen remains unidentified. V gave up 5 bases and J gave up 9 bases, with 14 bases separating them. Germline CDR1 and CDR2: LNHDA and SQIVND (reference sequence). The CDR3 has 13 residues. This entry belongs to a study of siplizumab effects on memory and regulatory T cells. Study results and caveats: Sequences below about 10^-5 frequency were poorly captured. As a result, only a minor fraction of alloreactive clones mapped to unstimulated subsets. Many proliferating CD4+ or CD8+ clones remained unclassified. Roughly 75-96% of them could not be assigned either a naive or a memory phenotype. Confirmatory evidence of suppressive function in proliferating siplizumab-culture Tregs was not obtained.

Only in-frame clones appear in the TCRdb table, and some are missing; sequencing was by immunoSEQ multiplex PCR. The sample consists of some 87,000 clones, 85% to 90% of them appearing once. The specimen was CD4+ T cells sorted from blood. The receptor's source is a human donor in good health. The chain couples TRBV19 to TRBJ2-1; D may correspond to TRBD1 or TRBD2 (5 bases each). CDR3 region: CASSFAGTAEQFF. Here the CDR3 DNA reads TGTGCCAGTAGTTTCGCTGGGACCGCTGAGCAGTTCTTC. Full variable domain (rest looked up from reference TRBV19 and TRBJ2-1): DGGITQSPKYLFRKEGQNVTLSCEQNLNHDAMYWYRQDPGQGLRLIYYSQIVNDFQKGDIAEGYSVSREKKESFPLTVTSAQKNPTAFYLCASSFAGTAEQFFGPGTRLTVL.